The text below deals with one TCR beta chain. The sample comes from a study of blood T cell repertoires in COVID-19. As for the study in general: There were acute and convalescent COVID-19 samples, and they came from the United States, Italy and Spain. T cells, B-cell-depleted T cells, or PBMCs supplied cDNA or gDNA.

V was pared by 5 bases and J by 9 bases, with 7 bases of the junction left unmatched. This CDR3 spans 13 amino acids. Germline loops: CDR1 SEHNR, CDR2 FQNEAQ (reference sequence). Data came from immunoSEQ multiplex PCR; TCRdb stores just in-frame clones and leaves some out. The repertoire includes about 670,000 clones, 90% of them detected once, and over 0.2% sits in the top ten. Sequenced material: peripheral blood. The sequence was obtained from a woman under 30 with acute or convalescent COVID-19. This rearrangement joins TRBV7-9 to TRBJ2-1; 7 bases agree with TRBD1. Written as DNA, the CDR3 is TGTGCCAGCAGCCCGGACAGGCTTGGTGAGCAGTTCTTC. It yields the protein CASSPDRLGEQFF.